This T cell receptor (beta chain) was sequenced for a study of T-cell reconstitution after alpha-beta-depleted transplantation in children. Points from the study as a whole: Elevated TCRbeta diversity at day 60 was traced, in some patients, to surviving recipient T cells and thymic progenitors.

This clonotype was seen more than once but under ten times. What it binds is unknown. The CDR3 has 16 residues. Germline CDR1 SGHRS, CDR2 YFSETQ. Trimming stripped 0 bases from V and 0 bases from J, with 7 bases between. The authors prepared the TCRbeta library with unique molecular identifiers. TCRdb used MiXCR to reprocess the PCR reads, holding one entry per CDR3 protein. This table holds more than 85,000 distinct CDR3 sequences, 7% to 8% found once. Sequenced material: PBMCs, taken before TCRalphabeta/CD19-depleted stem cell transplant. The receptor comes from a boy aged 2 to 10 with acute lymphoblastic leukemia, due to receive a stem cell transplant. J is TRBJ2-6 and V is TRBV5-1; either TRBD1 or TRBD2 may supply D (5 bases each). CDR3 residues: CASSLGGNSGANVLTF. As DNA, the CDR3 is TGCGCCAGCAGCTTGGGGGGGAACTCTGGGGCCAACGTCCTGACTTTC.